The 23 T cell receptor beta chains given below trace back to one sample, sequenced in a study of blood T cell repertoires in COVID-19. Method: immunoSEQ multiplex PCR; TCRdb's copy keeps in-frame clones and lacks some. This table holds tens of thousands of clones, around 75% found once. Source material: peripheral blood. These receptors originate from a human donor in a cohort sampled during active COVID-19.

The V gene is TRBV7-9, the J gene TRBJ2-5; a weak D match, TRBD1 (6 bases). V was trimmed by 3 bases and J by 0 bases, leaving 14 bases between them. Germline assignment: CDR1 SEHNR and CDR2 FQNEAQ (reference sequence). This CDR3 is built from 16 residues. The CDR3 loop is CASSFRTEPYQETQYF. The CDR3 DNA follows: TGTGCCAGCAGCTTCCGGACAGAGCCGTACCAAGAGACCCAGTACTTC. Full variable domain (missing parts from reference TRBV7-9 and TRBJ2-5): DTGVSQNPRHKITKRGQNVTFRCDPISEHNRLYWYRQTLGQGPEFLTYFQNEAQLEKSRLLSDRFSAERPKGSFSTLEIQRTEQGDSAMYLCASSFRTEPYQETQYFGPGTRLLVL.

This chain uses TRBV3-1 (or the pseudogene TRBV3-2) with TRBJ2-5; D might be TRBD1 (6 bases). Germline loops: CDR1 LGHDT, CDR2 YNNKEL (reference sequence). V lost 6 bases to trimming and J lost 2 bases, with 10 bases between them. This CDR3 comprises 13 residues. The CDR3 nucleotides are TGTGCCAGCAGTCCGGACAGTCAAGAGACCCAGTACTTC. This sequence encodes CASSPDSQETQYF.

The sample holds one count of this clone. The V gene is TRBV4-1, the J gene TRBJ1-3, with a tentative D call TRBD1 (5 bases). There are 15 residues in the CDR3. Deletions cut 4 bases from V and 0 bases from J, with 10 bases between. From germline, CDR1 is MGHRA and CDR2 YSYEKL. The CDR3 reads CASSRQLRSGNTIYF. In DNA form, the CDR3 reads TGCGCCAGCAGCCGACAGCTGCGCTCTGGAAACACCATATATTTT.

This chain links TRBV2 with TRBJ2-7; tentatively, D is TRBD1 (5 bases). V was shortened by 4 bases and J by 2 bases, with 6 bases between the two germline ends. The V gene's germline CDR1 is SNHLY and CDR2 FYNNEI. The CDR3 has 12 amino acids. CDR3 DNA sequence: TGTGCCAGCAGTGCAGGGACCTACGAGCAGTACTTC. It yields the protein CASSAGTYEQYF. Based on the CDR3 plus reference TRBV2 and TRBJ2-7, the full variable domain is EPEVTQTPSHQVTQMGQEVILRCVPISNHLYFYWYRQILGQKVEFLVSFYNNEISEKSEIFDDQFSVERPDGSNFTLKIRSTKLEDSAMYFCASSAGTYEQYFGPGTRLTVT.

The J gene is TRBJ2-7, the V gene TRBV6-2 or TRBV6-3, with D possibly matching TRBD1 (6 bases). Germline values: CDR1 MNHEY, CDR2 SVGEGT. CDR3 length: 14 amino acids. V was cut by 6 bases and J by 1 base, with 13 bases left in between. The chain's CDR3 is CASSGTTQSYEQYF. For the CDR3, the DNA is TGTGCCAGCAGCGGGACAACCCAATCCTACGAGCAGTACTTC.

CDR3 nucleotide sequence: TGTGCCAGCAGGGTCTTGGGTAGCCCGGGAGATCCCGATGAGCAGTTCTTC. Its protein product is CASRVLGSPGDPDEQFF. The rearrangement joins TRBV2 to TRBJ2-1; D might be TRBD2 (6 bases). The CDR3 length is 17 residues. CDR1 is SNHLY, CDR2 FYNNEI, per germline. Trimming removed 6 bases at V and 8 bases at J, with 26 bases between.

V and J are TRBV4-1 and TRBJ2-3, with 7 positions matching TRBD1. Germline V gene data show CDR1 as MGHRA and CDR2 as YSYEKL. The CDR3 sequence is 18 residues long. With 4 bases clipped from V and 0 bases from J, the junction kept 13 bases outside the gene matches. This CDR3 is CASSPRLGRGPSTDTQYF. CDR3 in DNA: TGCGCCAGCAGCCCCCGATTGGGAAGGGGGCCCAGCACAGATACGCAGTATTTT.

The chain recombines TRBV6-2 or TRBV6-3 with TRBJ2-3; 11 nucleotides match TRBD2. V dropped 2 bases and J dropped 0; count of bases not matched to a gene: 7. The CDR3 covers 18 residues. Looked up from germline, CDR1 is MNHEY and CDR2 is SVGEGT. CDR3 sequence: CASSYPPLAGGSTDTQYF. For the CDR3, the DNA is TGTGCCAGCAGTTACCCCCCCCTAGCGGGAGGAAGCACAGATACGCAGTATTTT.

The chain combines TRBV3-1 (or the pseudogene TRBV3-2) with TRBJ2-7; D gene uncertain. The CDR3 is 14 amino acids. The V end lost 1 base, the J end lost 2 bases, and 9 bases lay between the germline ends. The V gene's germline CDR1 is LGHDT and CDR2 YNNKEL (reference sequence). The CDR3 protein is CASSQVQDTYEQYF. CDR3 bases: TGTGCCAGCAGCCAAGTTCAGGATACCTACGAGCAGTACTTC.

V and J are TRBV28 and TRBJ1-4; no firm D call. This CDR3 has 13 residues. Germline-derived CDR1 and CDR2 are MDHEN and SYDVKM. V was cut by 11 bases and J by 0 bases, with 10 bases left in between. The DNA of the CDR3 is TGTGCCGGGAGGACTGCAACTAATGAAAAACTGTTTTTT. As protein: CAGRTATNEKLFF.

This clone was counted a single time. The chain is built from TRBV25-1 and TRBJ1-2; 8 bases map to TRBD1. Losses at the gene ends were 5 bases for V and 5 bases for J; bases not matched to a gene: 1. The CDR3 is 12 residues long. Germline CDR1 and CDR2: MGHDK and SYGVNS. The CDR3 protein is CASSRTGYGYTF. DNA of the CDR3: TGTGCCAGCAGTAGGACAGGGTATGGCTACACCTTC.

The V and J genes are TRBV4-3 and TRBJ2-2; possibly TRBD2 for D (6 bases). Trimming pared 8 bases from V and 3 bases from J, leaving 16 bases between. This CDR3 is 15 amino acids long. Germline V gene data show CDR1 as LGHNA and CDR2 as YSLEER. CDR3 in DNA: TGCGCCAGCTCGAGGGCCGGAGGGGACACCGGGGAGCTGTTTTTT. Protein product: CASSRAGGDTGELFF.

A few counts support this clone. The V gene is TRBV6-1, the J gene TRBJ1-4, with a tentative D call TRBD1 (5 bases). From germline, CDR1 is MNHNS and CDR2 SASEGT. V lost 2 bases, J lost 7 bases, and 14 bases lay in between. This CDR3 has 15 amino acids. In DNA form, the CDR3 reads TGTGCCAGCAGTGAAACCATGGGGCGCATTGAAAAACTGTTTTTT. Translating gives CASSETMGRIEKLFF.

This clone was picked up a small number of times. The chain couples TRBV5-6 to TRBJ2-2, with 7 bases fitting TRBD2. Germline CDR1 and CDR2: SGHDT and YYEEEE. The V gene end was trimmed by 2 bases and the J gene end by 4 bases; junction bases not matched to a gene: 5. The CDR3 contains 15 residues. The CDR3 sequence is CASSFGGRGTGELFF. In nucleotides, the CDR3 is TGTGCCAGCAGCTTCGGTGGGAGGGGCACCGGGGAGCTGTTTTTT.

The chain carries TRBV14 and TRBJ2-2; perhaps TRBD1 as D (5 bases). V shed 1 base and J shed 0 bases, with 9 bases lying between them. The CDR3 length is 16 residues. Germline V gene sequence: CDR1 SGHDN, CDR2 FVKESK. CDR3 DNA: TGTGCCAGCAGCCAAGTTCCAGGGACGAACACCGGGGAGCTGTTTTTT. Protein product: CASSQVPGTNTGELFF.

This chain joins TRBV4-1 and TRBJ1-3; D not certain. V shed 1 base and J shed 2 bases, with 15 bases lying between them. This CDR3 is built from 17 residues. The germline V gene has CDR1 MGHRA and CDR2 YSYEKL. CDR3 nucleotides: TGCGCCAGCAGCCAAGGCCTTGGCGGGAGCGCTGGAAACACCATATATTTT. It yields the protein CASSQGLGGSAGNTIYF.

This chain links TRBV6-1 with TRBJ2-5; D is uncertain. The CDR3 sequence is 13 residues long. V was cut by 2 bases and J by 4 bases, with 8 bases left in between. Germline values: CDR1 MNHNS, CDR2 SASEGT. The CDR3 region has the DNA TGTGCCAGCAGTGAAAATGGCGGAGAGACCCAGTACTTC. Its protein is CASSENGGETQYF.

This clone came up a few times. The CDR3 DNA follows: TGTGCCAGCAGTGGCGACATAGGTCAGTCCTTATCACCCCTCCACTTT. Translated, it gives CASSGDIGQSLSPLHF. The chain recombines TRBV28 with TRBJ1-6; D gene ambiguous. V was pared by 5 bases and J by 10 bases, with 21 bases between. This CDR3 is 16 amino acids long. In germline, CDR1 is MDHEN, CDR2 SYDVKM.

This clone was recorded once. This chain connects TRBV7-5 to TRBJ2-3; TRBD2, the table's D call, was not compared with the DNA. TRBV7-5 represents a pseudogene. This CDR3 comprises 18 residues. The CDR3 spells CARTKTPLAARDTDTQYF. The CDR3, as DNA: TGTGCCAGAACCAAGACTCCACTAGCGGCTAGGGACACAGATACGCAGTATTTT.

The rearrangement links TRBV7-9 to TRBJ2-1, with TRBD1 matching 8 bases. Germline lookup yields CDR1 SEHNR and CDR2 FQNEAQ (reference sequence). The V and J ends lost 5 bases and 6 bases, in that order; junction bases with no gene match: 18. The CDR3 consists of 18 residues. In nucleotides, the CDR3 is TGTGCCAGCAGCCCAGGGGAGTACGGGACAGGTCTGGCCAATGAGCAGTTCTTC. The encoded protein is CASSPGEYGTGLANEQFF.

V usage is TRBV6-4 and J usage is TRBJ2-5, with 7 nucleotides matching TRBD1. Germline-derived CDR1 and CDR2 are MRHNA and SNTAGT. V lost 5 bases to trimming and J lost 5 bases; unmatched junction nucleotides: 5. CDR3 size: 13 residues. CDR3 sequence reads: CASSPTGQETQYF. CDR3 bases: TGTGCCAGCAGTCCGACAGGGCAGGAGACCCAGTACTTC.

The chain couples TRBV10-3 to TRBJ2-7; 8 positions agree with TRBD1. The germline V gene encodes CDR1 ENHRY and CDR2 SYGVKD. Trimming at V came to 6 bases and at J to 2 bases, leaving 6 bases not matched to a gene. The CDR3 contains 14 residues. This chain's CDR3 is CAIRRDRSTYEQYF. The CDR3 DNA is TGTGCCATCAGGAGGGACAGGTCAACCTACGAGCAGTACTTC.

This chain uses TRBV7-2 with TRBJ2-5; 7 bases fit TRBD1. This CDR3 region has 13 residues. Germline V gives CDR1 SGHTA, CDR2 FQGNSA. The junction had 2 bases not matched to a gene; V was cut back by 5 bases and J by 2 bases. CDR3 amino acids: CASSQQGQETQYF. As DNA, the CDR3 is TGTGCCAGCAGCCAACAGGGGCAAGAGACCCAGTACTTC.